The sequence of this TCR beta chain was determined in a study of blood T cell repertoires in COVID-19. Background on the study: The United States, Italy and Spain were the sources of the acute and convalescent COVID-19 samples. PBMCs, B-cell-depleted T cells, or T cells were the source of the cDNA or gDNA that made up the material.

Patients of the Seattle cohort, enrolled during active infection, were followed longitudinally. Original handling: Amplifying reference gene primers gave estimates of nucleated cell counts. Using immunoSEQ multiplex PCR, the repertoire was profiled, and TCRdb retains in-frame clones only, with some absent. V and J calls and clone size follow that table, whereas D and trimming were derived from the DNA. The sample holds approximately 36,000 clones; 80% to 85% are singletons and the top ten take roughly 1.7%. The clonotype comes from a man in his sixties with COVID-19, enrolled during active disease. What was sequenced was peripheral blood.

The CDR3 nucleotides are TGTGCCAGCAGCGCTACTGACAGGGTGAGGCCTGAAGCTTTCTTT. Amino acid sequence: CASSATDRVRPEAFF. The chain combines TRBV9 with TRBJ1-1; 7 bases match TRBD1. The CDR3 is 15 amino acids. Germline lookup yields CDR1 SGDLS and CDR2 YYNGEE. V was pared by 3 bases and J by 6 bases, with 11 bases of the junction left unmatched.